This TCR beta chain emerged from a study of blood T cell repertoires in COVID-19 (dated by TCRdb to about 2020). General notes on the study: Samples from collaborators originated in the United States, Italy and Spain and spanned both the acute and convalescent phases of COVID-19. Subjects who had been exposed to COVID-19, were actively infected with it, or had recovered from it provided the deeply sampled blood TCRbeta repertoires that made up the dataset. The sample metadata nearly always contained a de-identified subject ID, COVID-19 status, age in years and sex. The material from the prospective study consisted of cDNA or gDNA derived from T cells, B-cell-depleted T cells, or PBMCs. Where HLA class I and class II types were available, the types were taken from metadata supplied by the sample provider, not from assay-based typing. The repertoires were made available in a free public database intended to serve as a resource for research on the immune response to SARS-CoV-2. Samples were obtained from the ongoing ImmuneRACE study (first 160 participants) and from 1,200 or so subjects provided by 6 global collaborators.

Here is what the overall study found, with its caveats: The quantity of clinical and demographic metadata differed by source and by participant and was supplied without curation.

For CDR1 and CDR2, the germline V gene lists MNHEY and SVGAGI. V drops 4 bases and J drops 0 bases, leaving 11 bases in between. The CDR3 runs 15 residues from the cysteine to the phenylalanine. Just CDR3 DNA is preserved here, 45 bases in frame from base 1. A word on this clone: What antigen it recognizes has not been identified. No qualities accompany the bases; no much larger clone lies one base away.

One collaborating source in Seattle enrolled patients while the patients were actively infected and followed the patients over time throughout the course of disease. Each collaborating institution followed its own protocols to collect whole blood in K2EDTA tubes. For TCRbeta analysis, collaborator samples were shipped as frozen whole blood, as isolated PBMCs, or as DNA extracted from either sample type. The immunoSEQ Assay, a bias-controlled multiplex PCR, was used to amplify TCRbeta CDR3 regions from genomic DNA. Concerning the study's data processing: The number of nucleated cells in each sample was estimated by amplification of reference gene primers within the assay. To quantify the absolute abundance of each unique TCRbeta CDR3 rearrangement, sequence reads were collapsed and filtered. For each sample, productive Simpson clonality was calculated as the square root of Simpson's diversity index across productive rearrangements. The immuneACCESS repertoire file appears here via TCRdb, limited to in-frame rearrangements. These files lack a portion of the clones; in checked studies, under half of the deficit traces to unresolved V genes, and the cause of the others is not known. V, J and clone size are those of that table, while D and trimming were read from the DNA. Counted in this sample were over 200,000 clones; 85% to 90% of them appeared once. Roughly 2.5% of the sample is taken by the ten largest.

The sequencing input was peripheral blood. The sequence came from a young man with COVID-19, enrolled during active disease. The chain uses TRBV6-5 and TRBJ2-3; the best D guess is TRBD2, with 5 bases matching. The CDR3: CASSSYRGSTDTQYF. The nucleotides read TGTGCCAGCAGTTCCTACCGGGGTAGCACAGATACGCAGTATTTT.